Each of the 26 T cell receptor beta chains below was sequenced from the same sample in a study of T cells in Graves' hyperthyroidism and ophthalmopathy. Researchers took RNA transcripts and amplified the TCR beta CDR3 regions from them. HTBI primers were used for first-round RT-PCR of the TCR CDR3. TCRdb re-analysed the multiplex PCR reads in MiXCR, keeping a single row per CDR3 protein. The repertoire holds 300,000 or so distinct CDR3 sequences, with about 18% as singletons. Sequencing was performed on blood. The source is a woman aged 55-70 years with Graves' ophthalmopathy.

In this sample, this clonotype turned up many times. The CDR3 region is CASMEGAQPQHF. CDR3 DNA sequence: TGTGCCAGCATGGAAGGGGCGCAGCCCCAGCATTTT. V is TRBV6-1 and J is TRBJ1-5; possibly TRBD1 for D (5 bases). The CDR3 extends over 12 amino acids. Germline CDR1 reads MNHNS; CDR2 reads SASEGT. V dropped 7 bases and J dropped 7 bases, with 11 bases sitting between them.

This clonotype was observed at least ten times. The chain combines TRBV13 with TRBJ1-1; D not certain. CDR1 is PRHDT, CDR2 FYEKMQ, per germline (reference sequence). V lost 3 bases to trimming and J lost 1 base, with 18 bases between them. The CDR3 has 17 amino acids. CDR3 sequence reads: CASSFRQGGIENTEAFF. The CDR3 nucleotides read TGTGCCAGCAGCTTTCGTCAAGGAGGGATCGAGAACACTGAAGCTTTCTTT.

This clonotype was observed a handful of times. This CDR3 reads CASSPPGSRGNTIYF. The CDR3 coding sequence is TGTGCCAGCAGCCCGCCAGGGAGCCGAGGAAACACCATATATTTT. This chain uses TRBV7-9 with TRBJ1-3; maybe TRBD1 (5 bases). This CDR3 region has 15 residues. The V end lost 5 bases, the J end lost 4 bases, and 15 bases lay between the germline ends. Germline CDR1 reads SEHNR; CDR2 reads FQNEAQ (reference sequence).

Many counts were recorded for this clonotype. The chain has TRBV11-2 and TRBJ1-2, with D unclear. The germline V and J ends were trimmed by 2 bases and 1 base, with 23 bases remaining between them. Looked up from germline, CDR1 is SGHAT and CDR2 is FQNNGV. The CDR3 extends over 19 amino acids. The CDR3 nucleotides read TGTGCCAGCAGCTTACAAGGCTCGACACCGACGTTTTTTAACTATGGCTACACCTTC. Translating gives CASSLQGSTPTFFNYGYTF.

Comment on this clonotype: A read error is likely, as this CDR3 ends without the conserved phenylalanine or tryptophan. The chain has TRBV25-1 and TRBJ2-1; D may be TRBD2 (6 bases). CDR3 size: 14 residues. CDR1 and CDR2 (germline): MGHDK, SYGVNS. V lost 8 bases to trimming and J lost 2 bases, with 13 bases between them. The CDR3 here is CASSGTRTYNEQFL. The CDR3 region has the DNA TGTGCCAGCTCCGGGACTCGCACCTACAATGAGCAGTTCCTC.

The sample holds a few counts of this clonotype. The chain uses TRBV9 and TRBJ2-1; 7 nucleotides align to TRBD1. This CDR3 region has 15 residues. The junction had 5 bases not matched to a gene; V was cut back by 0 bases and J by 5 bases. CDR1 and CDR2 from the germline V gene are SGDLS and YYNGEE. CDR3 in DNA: TGTGCCAGCAGCGTAGCCCTTGGACAGGACAATGAGCAGTTCTTC. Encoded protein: CASSVALGQDNEQFF. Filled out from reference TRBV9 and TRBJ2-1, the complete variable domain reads DSGVTQTPKHLITATGQRVTLRCSPRSGDLSVYWYQQSLDQGLQFLIQYYNGEERAKGNILERFSAQQFPDLHSELNLSSLELGDSALYFCASSVALGQDNEQFFGPGTRLTVL.

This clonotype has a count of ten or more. CDR3 DNA: TGCGCCAGCAGCGGAACCGGGACAGTAACTGAAGCTTTCTTT. This codes for CASSGTGTVTEAFF. The chain links TRBV5-1 to TRBJ1-1, with 7 positions matching TRBD1. This CDR3 is built from 14 residues. With 4 bases clipped from V and 5 bases from J, the junction kept 8 bases outside the gene matches. CDR1 SGHRS and CDR2 YFSETQ come from the germline V gene.

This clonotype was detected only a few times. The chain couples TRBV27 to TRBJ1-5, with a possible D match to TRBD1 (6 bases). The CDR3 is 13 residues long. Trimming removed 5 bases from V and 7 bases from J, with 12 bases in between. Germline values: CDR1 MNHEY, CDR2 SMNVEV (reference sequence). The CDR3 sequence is CASSARGTQPQHF. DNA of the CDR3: TGTGCCAGCAGTGCCAGGGGTACGCAGCCCCAGCATTTT.

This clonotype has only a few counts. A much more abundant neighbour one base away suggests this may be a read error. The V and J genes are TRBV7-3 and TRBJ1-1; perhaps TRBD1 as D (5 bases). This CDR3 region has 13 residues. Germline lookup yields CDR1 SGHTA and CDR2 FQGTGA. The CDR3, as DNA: TGTGCCAGCAGCTCTCACAGGAACACTGAAGCTCTCTTT. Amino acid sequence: CASSSHRNTEALF.

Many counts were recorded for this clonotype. The CDR3 sequence: CASSVNRAPVPETQYF. The CDR3 bases are TGTGCCAGCAGTGTCAACCGGGCCCCAGTCCCGGAGACCCAGTACTTC. This sequence joins TRBV6-1 and TRBJ2-5, with D hard to call. Trimming removed 4 bases at V and 5 bases at J, with 20 bases between. CDR3 length equals 16 residues. Germline CDR1 is MNHNS and CDR2 is SASEGT.

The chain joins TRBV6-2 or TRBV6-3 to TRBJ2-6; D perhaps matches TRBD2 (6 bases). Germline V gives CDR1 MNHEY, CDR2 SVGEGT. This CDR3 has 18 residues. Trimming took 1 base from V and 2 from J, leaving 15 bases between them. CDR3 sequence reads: CASSYWRVGGPGANVLTF. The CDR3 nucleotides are TGTGCCAGCAGTTACTGGAGGGTTGGGGGACCTGGGGCCAACGTCCTGACTTTC.

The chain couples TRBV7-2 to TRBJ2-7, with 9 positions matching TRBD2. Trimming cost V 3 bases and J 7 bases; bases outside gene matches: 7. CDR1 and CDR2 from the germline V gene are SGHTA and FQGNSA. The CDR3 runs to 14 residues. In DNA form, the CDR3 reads TGTGCCAGCAGCTTGGGACTAGCCCACAATGAGCAGTACTTC. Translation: CASSLGLAHNEQYF.

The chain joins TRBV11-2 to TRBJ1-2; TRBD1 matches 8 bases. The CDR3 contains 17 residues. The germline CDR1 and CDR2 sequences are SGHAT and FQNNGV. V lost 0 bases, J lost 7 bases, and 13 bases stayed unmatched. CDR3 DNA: TGTGCCAGCAGCTTAGATGCTGGTAACAGGGGGGGTAGTGGCTACACCTTC. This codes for CASSLDAGNRGGSGYTF. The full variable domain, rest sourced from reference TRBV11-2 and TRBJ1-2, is EAGVAQSPRYKIIEKRQSVAFWCNPISGHATLYWYQQILGQGPKLLIQFQNNGVVDDSQLPKDRFSAERLKGVDSTLKIQPAKLEDSAVYLCASSLDAGNRGGSGYTFGSGTRLTVV.

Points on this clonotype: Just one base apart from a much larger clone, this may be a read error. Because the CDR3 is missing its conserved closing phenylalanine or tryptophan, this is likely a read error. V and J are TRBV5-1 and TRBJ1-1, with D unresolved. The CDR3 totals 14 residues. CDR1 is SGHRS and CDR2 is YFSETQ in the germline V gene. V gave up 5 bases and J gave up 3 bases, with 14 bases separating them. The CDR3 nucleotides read TGCGCCAGCAGGTCCAGGCCTGGGGACACTGAAGCTTTCCTT. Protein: CASRSRPGDTEAFL.

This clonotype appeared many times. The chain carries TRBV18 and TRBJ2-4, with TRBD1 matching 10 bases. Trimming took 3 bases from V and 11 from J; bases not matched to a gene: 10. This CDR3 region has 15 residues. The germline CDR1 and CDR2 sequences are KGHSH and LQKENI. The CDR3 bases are TGTGCCAGCTCACCCGGGACAGGGGTTGCTCGCGTTCAGTACTTC. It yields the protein CASSPGTGVARVQYF. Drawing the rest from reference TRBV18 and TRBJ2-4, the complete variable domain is NAGVMQNPRHLVRRRGQEARLRCSPMKGHSHVYWYRQLPEEGLKFMVYLQKENIIDESGMPKERFSAEFPKEGPSILRIQQVVRGDSAAYFCASSPGTGVARVQYFGAGTRLSVL.

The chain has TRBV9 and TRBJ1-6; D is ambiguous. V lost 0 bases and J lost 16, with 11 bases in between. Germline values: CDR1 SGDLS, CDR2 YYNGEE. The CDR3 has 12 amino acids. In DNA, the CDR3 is TGTGCCAGCAGCGTAGGGGCCGGGCCTCTCCACTTT. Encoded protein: CASSVGAGPLHF.

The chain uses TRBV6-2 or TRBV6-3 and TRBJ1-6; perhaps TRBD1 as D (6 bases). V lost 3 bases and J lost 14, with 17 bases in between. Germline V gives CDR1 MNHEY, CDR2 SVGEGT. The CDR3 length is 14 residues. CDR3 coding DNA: TGTGCCAGCAGTTATGGCAGGGGATTCCTCACCCTCCACTTT. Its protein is CASSYGRGFLTLHF.

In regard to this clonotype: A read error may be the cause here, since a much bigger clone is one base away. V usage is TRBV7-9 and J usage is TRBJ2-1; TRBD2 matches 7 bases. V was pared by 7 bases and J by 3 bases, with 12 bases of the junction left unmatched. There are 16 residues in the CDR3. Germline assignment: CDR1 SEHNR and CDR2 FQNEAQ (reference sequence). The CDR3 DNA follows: TGTGCCAGCATCGACAAGGGGCGGGACTACTACAATGAGCAGTTCTTC. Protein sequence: CASIDKGRDYYNEQFF.

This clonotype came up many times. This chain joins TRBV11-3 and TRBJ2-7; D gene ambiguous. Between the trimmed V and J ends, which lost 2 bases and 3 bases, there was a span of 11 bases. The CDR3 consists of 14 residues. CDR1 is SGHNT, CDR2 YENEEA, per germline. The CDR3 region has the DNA TGTGCCAGCAGCTTATCCACCGGGCACTACGAGCAGTACTTC. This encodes CASSLSTGHYEQYF.

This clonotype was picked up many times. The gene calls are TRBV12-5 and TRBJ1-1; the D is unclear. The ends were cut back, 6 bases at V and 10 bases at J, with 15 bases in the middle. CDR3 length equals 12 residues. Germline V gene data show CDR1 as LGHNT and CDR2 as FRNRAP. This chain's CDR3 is CASGYEVGGAFF. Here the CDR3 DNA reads TGTGCTAGTGGATATGAGGTTGGCGGAGCTTTCTTT. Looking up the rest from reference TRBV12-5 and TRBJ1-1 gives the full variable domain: DARVTQTPRHKVTEMGQEVTMRCQPILGHNTVFWYRQTMMQGLELLAYFRNRAPLDDSGMPKDRFSAEMPDATLATLKIQPSEPRDSAVYFCASGYEVGGAFFGQGTRLTVV.

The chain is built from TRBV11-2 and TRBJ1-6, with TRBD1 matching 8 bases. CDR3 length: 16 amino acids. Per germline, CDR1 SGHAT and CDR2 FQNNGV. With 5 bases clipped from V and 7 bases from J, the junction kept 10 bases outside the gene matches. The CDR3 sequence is CASSPRPGGRNSPLHF. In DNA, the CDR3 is TGTGCCAGCAGCCCACGTCCAGGGGGCAGAAATTCACCCCTCCACTTT.

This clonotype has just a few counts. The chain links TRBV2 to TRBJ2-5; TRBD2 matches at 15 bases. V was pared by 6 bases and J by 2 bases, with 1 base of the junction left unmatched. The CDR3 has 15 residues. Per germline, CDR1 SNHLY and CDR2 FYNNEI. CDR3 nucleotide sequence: TGTGCCAGCAGCGGGACTAGCGGGGGGCAAGAGACCCAGTACTTC. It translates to CASSGTSGGQETQYF.

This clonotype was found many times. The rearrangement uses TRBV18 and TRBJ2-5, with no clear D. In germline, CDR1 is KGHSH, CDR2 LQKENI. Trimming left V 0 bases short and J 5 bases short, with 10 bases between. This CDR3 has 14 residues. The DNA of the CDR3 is TGTGCCAGCTCACCACCGGGTCTGGTCGAGACCCAGTACTTC. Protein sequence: CASSPPGLVETQYF.

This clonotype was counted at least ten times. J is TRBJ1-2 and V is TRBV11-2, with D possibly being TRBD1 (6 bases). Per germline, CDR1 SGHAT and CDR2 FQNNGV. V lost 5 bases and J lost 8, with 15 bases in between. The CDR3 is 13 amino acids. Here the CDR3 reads CASSQGGGLGYTF. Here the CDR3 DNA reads TGTGCCAGCAGCCAGGGCGGGGGGCTCGGCTACACCTTC. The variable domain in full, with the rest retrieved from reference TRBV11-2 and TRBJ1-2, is EAGVAQSPRYKIIEKRQSVAFWCNPISGHATLYWYQQILGQGPKLLIQFQNNGVVDDSQLPKDRFSAERLKGVDSTLKIQPAKLEDSAVYLCASSQGGGLGYTFGSGTRLTVV.

The CDR3 protein is CASSIFSAGTGELFF. Here the CDR3 DNA reads TGTGCCAGTAGTATATTTAGCGCGGGCACCGGGGAGCTGTTTTTT. This chain uses TRBV19 with TRBJ2-2, with D tentatively TRBD2 (5 bases). This CDR3 region has 15 residues. Trimming cost V 2 bases and J 4 bases, with 11 bases left between them. Germline CDR1 and CDR2: LNHDA and SQIVND (reference sequence). The whole variable domain, remainder taken from reference TRBV19 and TRBJ2-2, is DGGITQSPKYLFRKEGQNVTLSCEQNLNHDAMYWYRQDPGQGLRLIYYSQIVNDFQKGDIAEGYSVSREKKESFPLTVTSAQKNPTAFYLCASSIFSAGTGELFFGEGSRLTVL.

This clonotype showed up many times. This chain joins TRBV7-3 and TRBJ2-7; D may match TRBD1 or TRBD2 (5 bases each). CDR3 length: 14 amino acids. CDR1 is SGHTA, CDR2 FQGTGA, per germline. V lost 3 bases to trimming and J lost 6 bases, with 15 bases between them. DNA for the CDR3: TGTGCCAGCAGCTTGGGGAACGCAGGGAGCGAGCAGTACTTC. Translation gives CASSLGNAGSEQYF.